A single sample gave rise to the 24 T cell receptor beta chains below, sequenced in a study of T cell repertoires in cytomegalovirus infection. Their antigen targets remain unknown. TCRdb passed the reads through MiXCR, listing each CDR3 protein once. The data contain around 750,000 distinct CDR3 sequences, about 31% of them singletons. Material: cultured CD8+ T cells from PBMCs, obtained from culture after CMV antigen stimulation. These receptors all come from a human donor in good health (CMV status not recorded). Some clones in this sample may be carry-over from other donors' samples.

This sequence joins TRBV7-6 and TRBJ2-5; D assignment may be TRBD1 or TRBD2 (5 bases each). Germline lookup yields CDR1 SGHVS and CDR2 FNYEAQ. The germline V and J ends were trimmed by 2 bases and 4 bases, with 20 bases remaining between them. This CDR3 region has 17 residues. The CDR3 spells CASSLTDRFDGTETQYF. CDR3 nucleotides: TGTGCCAGCAGCTTAACGGATAGATTCGACGGGACAGAGACCCAGTACTTC.

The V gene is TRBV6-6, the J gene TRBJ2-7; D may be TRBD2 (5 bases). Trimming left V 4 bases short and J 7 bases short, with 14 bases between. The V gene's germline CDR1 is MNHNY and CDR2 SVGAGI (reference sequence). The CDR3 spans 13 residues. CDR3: CASSSGVVGEQYF. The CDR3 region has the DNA TGTGCCAGCAGTTCCGGGGTAGTCGGGGAGCAGTACTTC.

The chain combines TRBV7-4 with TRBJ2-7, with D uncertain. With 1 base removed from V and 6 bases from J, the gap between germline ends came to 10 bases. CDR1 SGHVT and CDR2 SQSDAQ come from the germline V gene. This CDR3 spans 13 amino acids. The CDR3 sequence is CASSLVVSREQYF. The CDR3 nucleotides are TGTGCCAGCAGCTTAGTCGTCTCCCGCGAGCAGTACTTC.

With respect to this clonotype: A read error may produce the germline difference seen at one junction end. The CDR3 DNA follows: TGTGCCAGTAGCTTTAACAGGGCCGGGGAGACCCAGTACTTC. It yields the protein CASSFNRAGETQYF. The rearrangement joins TRBV7-2 to TRBJ2-5, with D maybe TRBD1 (6 bases). CDR1 SGHTA and CDR2 FQGNSA come from the germline V gene. The CDR3 loop spans 14 amino acids.

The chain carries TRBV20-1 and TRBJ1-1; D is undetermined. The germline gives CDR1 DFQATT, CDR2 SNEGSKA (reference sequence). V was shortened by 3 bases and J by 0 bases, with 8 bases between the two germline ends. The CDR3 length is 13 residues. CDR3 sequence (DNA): TGCAGTGCTAGGGACTACATGAACACTGAAGCTTTCTTT. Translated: CSARDYMNTEAFF.

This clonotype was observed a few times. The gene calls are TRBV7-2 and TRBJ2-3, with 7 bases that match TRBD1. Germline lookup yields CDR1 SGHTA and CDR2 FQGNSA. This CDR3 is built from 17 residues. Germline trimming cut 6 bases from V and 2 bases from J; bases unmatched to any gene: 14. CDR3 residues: CASSPSPQGPFTDTQYF. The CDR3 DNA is TGTGCCAGCAGTCCTTCGCCACAGGGGCCTTTCACAGATACGCAGTATTTT.

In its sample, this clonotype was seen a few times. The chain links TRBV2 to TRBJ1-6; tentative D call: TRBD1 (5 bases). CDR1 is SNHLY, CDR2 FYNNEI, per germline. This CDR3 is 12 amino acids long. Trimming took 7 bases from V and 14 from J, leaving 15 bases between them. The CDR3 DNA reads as TGTGCCAGCAAGGGGTCTCTTCTAACCCTCCACTTT. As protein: CASKGSLLTLHF.

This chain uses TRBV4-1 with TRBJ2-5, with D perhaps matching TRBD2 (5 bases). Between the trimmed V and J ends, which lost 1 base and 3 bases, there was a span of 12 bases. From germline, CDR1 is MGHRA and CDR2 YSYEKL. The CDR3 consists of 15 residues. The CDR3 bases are TGCGCCAGCAGCCAAGTTCCAGCGGCTGAAGAGACCCAGTACTTC. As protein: CASSQVPAAEETQYF.

CDR3 amino acids: CASSFPQFGADTQYF. The CDR3 nucleotides are TGTGCCAGCAGCTTTCCCCAGTTCGGCGCAGATACGCAGTATTTT. The V and J genes are TRBV7-6 and TRBJ2-3, with D unresolved. Germline loops: CDR1 SGHVS, CDR2 FNYEAQ. The CDR3 contains 15 residues. The V end lost 3 bases, the J end lost 4 bases, and 14 bases lay between the germline ends. Looking up the rest from reference TRBV7-6 and TRBJ2-3 gives the full variable domain: GAGVSQSPRYKVTKRGQDVALRCDPISGHVSLYWYRQALGQGPEFLTYFNYEAQQDKSGLPNDRFSAERPEGSISTLTIQRTEQRDSAMYRCASSFPQFGADTQYFGPGTRLTVL.

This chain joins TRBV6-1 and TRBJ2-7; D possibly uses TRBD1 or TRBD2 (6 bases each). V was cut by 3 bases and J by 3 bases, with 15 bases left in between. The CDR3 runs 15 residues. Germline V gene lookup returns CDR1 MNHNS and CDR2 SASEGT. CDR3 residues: CASSDSLQGLYEQYV. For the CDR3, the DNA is TGTGCCAGCAGTGACTCCCTACAGGGACTCTACGAGCAGTACGTC.

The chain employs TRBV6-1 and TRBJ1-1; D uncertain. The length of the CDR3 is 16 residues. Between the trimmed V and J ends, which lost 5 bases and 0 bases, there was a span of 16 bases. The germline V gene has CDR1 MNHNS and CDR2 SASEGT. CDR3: CASSPINYLMNTEAFF. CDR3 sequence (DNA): TGTGCCAGCAGTCCTATAAACTATCTGATGAACACTGAAGCTTTCTTT.

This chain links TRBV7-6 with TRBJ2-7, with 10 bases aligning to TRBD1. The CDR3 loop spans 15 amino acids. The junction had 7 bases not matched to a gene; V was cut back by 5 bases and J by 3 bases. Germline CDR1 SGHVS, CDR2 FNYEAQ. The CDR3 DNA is TGTGCCAGCAGCCTAGGACAGGGGGTAGGCTACGAGCAGTACTTC. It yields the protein CASSLGQGVGYEQYF.

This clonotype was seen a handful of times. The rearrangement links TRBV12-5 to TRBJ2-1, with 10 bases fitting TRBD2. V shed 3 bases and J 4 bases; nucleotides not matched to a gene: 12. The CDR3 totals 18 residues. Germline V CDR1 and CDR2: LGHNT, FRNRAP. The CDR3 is CASGFALAGAQPYNEQFF. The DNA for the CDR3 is TGTGCTAGTGGTTTTGCCCTAGCGGGGGCACAACCTTACAATGAGCAGTTCTTC.

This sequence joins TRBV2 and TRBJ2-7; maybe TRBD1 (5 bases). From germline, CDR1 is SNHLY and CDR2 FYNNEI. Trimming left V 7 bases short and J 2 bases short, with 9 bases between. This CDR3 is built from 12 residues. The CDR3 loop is CASTGPPYEQYF. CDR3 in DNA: TGTGCCAGCACAGGGCCCCCCTACGAGCAGTACTTC.

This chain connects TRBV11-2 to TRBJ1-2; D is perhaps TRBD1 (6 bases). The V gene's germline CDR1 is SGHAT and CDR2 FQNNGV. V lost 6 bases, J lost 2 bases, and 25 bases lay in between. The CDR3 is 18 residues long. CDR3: CASRGTLDRQEHNYGYTF. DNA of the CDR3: TGTGCCAGCAGAGGGACGCTGGACAGACAGGAACACAACTATGGCTACACCTTC.

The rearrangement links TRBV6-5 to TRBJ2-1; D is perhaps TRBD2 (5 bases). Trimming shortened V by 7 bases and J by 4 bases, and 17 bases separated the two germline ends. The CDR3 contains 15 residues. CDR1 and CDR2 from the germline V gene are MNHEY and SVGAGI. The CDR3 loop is CASTPEPAGYNEQFF. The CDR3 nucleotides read TGTGCCAGCACCCCGGAGCCGGCGGGTTACAATGAGCAGTTCTTC.

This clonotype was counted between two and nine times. The CDR3 bases are TGTGCCAGCGAGCGCGGGTTGAACACCGGGGAGCTGTTTTTT. Translation gives CASERGLNTGELFF. This rearrangement joins TRBV7-3 to TRBJ2-2; possibly TRBD2 for D (5 bases). Trimming cost V 8 bases and J 1 base, with 11 bases left between them. This CDR3 contains 14 residues. Germline assignment: CDR1 SGHTA and CDR2 FQGTGA.

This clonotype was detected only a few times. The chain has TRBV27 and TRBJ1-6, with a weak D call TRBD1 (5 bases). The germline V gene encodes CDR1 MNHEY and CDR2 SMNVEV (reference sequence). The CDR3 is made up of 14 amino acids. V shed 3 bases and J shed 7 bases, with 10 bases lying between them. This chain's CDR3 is CASSFGTANSPLHF. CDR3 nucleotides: TGTGCCAGCAGTTTTGGGACCGCGAATTCACCCCTCCACTTT.

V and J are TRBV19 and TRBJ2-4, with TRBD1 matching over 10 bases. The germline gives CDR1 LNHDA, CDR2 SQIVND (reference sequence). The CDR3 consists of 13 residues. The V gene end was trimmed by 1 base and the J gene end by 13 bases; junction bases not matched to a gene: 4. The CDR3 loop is CASSIGGTGDQYF. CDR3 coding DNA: TGTGCCAGTAGTATAGGCGGGACAGGGGACCAGTACTTC.

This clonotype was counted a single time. The CDR3 reads CASSSSVNYGYTF. The CDR3 region has the DNA TGTGCCAGCAGCTCCTCAGTGAACTATGGCTACACCTTC. The V and J genes are TRBV9 and TRBJ1-2; D not resolved. The CDR3 is made up of 13 amino acids. Trimming shortened V by 4 bases and J by 2 bases, and 9 bases separated the two germline ends. CDR1 is SGDLS and CDR2 is YYNGEE in the germline V gene.

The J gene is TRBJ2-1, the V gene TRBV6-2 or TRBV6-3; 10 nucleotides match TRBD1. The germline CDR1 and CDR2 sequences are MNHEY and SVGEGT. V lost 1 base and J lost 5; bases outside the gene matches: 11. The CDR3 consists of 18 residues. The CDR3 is CASSYFPPGQGNNNEQFF. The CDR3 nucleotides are TGTGCCAGCAGTTACTTTCCTCCGGGACAGGGGAATAACAATGAGCAGTTCTTC.

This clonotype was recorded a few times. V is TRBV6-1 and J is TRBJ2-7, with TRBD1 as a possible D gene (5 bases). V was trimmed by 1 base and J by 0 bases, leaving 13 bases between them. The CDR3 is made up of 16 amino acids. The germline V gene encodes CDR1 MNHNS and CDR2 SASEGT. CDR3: CASSEGTRTHSYEQYF. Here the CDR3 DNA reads TGTGCCAGCAGTGAAGGTACGAGGACACACTCCTACGAGCAGTACTTC.

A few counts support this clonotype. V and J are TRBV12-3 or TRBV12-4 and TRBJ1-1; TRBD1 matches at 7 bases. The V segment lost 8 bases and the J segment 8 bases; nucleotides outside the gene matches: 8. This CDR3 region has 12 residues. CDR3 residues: CASLDGGQEAFF. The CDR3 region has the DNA TGTGCCAGCTTGGATGGGGGACAGGAAGCTTTCTTT.

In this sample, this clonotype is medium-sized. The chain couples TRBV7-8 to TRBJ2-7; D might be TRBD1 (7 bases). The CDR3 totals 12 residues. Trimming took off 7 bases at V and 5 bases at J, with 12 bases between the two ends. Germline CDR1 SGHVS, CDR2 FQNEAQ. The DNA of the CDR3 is TGTGCCAGCACCGACAGGGAGGACGAGCAGTACTTC. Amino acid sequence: CASTDREDEQYF.